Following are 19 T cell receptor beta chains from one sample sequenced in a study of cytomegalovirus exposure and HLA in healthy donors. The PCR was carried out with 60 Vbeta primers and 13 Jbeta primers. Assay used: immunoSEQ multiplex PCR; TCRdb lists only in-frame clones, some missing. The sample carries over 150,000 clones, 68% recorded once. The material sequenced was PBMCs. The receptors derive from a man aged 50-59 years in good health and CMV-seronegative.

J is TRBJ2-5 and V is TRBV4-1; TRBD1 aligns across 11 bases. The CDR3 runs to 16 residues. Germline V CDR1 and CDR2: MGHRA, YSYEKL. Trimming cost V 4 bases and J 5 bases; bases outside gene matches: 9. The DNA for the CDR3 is TGCGCCAGCAGCCCCACGAGACGGACAGGGGGCGAGACCCAGTACTTC. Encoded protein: CASSPTRRTGGETQYF.

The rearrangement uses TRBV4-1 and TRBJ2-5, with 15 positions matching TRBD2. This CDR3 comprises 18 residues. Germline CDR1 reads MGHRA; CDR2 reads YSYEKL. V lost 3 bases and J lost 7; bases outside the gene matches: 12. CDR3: CASSQIGLAGGPGGTQYF. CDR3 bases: TGCGCCAGCAGCCAGATCGGACTAGCGGGGGGGCCGGGAGGGACCCAGTACTTC.

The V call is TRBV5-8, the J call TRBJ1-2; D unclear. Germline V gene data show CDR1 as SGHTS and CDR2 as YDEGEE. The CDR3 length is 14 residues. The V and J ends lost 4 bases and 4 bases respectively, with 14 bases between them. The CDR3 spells CASSALSGGYGYTF. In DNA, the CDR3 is TGTGCCAGCAGCGCCCTTTCCGGCGGCTATGGCTACACCTTC.

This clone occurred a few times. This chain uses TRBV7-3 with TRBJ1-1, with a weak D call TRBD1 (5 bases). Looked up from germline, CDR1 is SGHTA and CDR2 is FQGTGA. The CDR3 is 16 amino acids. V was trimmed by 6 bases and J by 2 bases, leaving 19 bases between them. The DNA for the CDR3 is TGTGCCAGCAGAATCGAACGCGGGACGCCCAACACTGAAGCTTTCTTT. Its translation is CASRIERGTPNTEAFF.

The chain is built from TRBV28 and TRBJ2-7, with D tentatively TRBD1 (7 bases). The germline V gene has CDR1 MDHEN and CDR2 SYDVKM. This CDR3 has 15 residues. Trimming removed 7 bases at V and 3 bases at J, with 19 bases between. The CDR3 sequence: CASTSGSGGYYEQYF. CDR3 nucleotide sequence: TGTGCCAGCACCTCCGGGTCAGGGGGGTACTACGAGCAGTACTTC.

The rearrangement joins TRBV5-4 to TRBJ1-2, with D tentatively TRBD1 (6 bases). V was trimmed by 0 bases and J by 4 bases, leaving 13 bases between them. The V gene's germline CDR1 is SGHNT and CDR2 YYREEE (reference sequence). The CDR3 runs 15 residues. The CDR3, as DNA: TGTGCCAGCAGCTTGGAGCCAGGGGAGATCTATGGCTACACCTTC. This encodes CASSLEPGEIYGYTF.

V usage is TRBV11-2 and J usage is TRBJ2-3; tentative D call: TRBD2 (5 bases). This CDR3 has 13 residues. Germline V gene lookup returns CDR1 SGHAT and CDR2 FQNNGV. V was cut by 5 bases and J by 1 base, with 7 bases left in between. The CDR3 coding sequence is TGTGCCAGCAGCCACGGGGGCACAGATACGCAGTATTTT. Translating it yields CASSHGGTDTQYF.

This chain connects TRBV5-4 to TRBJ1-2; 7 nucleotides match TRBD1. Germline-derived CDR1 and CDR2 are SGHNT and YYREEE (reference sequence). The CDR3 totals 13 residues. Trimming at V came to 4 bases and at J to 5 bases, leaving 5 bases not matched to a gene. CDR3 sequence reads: CASSTNRGYGYTF. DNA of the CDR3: TGTGCCAGCAGCACGAACAGGGGTTATGGCTACACCTTC. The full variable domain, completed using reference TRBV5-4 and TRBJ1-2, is ETGVTQSPTHLIKTRGQQVTLRCSSQSGHNTVSWYQQALGQGPQFIFQYYREEENGRGNFPPRFSGLQFPNYSSELNVNALELDDSALYLCASSTNRGYGYTFGSGTRLTVV.

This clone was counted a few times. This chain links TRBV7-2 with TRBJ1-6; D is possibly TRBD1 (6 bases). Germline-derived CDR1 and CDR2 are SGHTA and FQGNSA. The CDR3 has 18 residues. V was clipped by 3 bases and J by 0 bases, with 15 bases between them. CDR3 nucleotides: TGTGCCAGCAGCTTTCAGGGGCAGGGAAGCTCCTATAATTCACCCCTCCACTTT. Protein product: CASSFQGQGSSYNSPLHF. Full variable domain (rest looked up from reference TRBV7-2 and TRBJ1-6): GAGVSQSPSNKVTEKGKDVELRCDPISGHTALYWYRQSLGQGLEFLIYFQGNSAPDKSGLPSDRFSAERTGGSVSTLTIQRTQQEDSAVYLCASSFQGQGSSYNSPLHFGNGTRLTVT.

This CDR3 is CASSLARGGGYEQYF. The CDR3 coding sequence is TGTGCCAGCAGCTTAGCGCGAGGGGGGGGCTACGAGCAGTACTTC. This chain joins TRBV7-9 and TRBJ2-7, with D possibly TRBD2 on 7 matching bases. CDR1 and CDR2 from the germline V gene are SEHNR and FQNEAQ (reference sequence). The CDR3 is made up of 15 amino acids. Trimming took 0 bases from V and 3 from J, leaving 12 bases between them.

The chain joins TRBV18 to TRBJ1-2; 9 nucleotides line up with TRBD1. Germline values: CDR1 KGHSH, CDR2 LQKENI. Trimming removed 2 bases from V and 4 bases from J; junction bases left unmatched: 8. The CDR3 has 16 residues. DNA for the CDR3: TGTGCCAGCTCACCAAACAGGGGGCGGTCTGGCTATGGCTACACCTTC. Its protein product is CASSPNRGRSGYGYTF.

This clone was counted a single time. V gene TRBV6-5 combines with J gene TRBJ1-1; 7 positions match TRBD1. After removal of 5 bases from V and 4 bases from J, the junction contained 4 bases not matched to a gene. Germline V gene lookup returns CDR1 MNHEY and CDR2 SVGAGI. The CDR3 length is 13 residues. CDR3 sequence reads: CASSRDSITEAFF. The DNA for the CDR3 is TGTGCCAGCAGTCGGGACAGCATCACTGAAGCTTTCTTT.

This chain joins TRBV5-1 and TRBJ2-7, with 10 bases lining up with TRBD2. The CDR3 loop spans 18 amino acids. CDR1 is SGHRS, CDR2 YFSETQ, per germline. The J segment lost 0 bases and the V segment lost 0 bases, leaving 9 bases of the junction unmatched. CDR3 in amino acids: CASSLVGSGGPSSYEQYF. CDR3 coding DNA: TGCGCCAGCAGCTTGGTCGGTAGCGGGGGGCCAAGCTCCTACGAGCAGTACTTC.

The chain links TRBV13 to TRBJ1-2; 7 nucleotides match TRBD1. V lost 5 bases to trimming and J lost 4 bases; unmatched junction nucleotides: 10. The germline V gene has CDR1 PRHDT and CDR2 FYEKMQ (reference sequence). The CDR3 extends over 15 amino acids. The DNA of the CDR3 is TGTGCCAGCAGCCTCCCAGGGGGTTTGGGCTATGGCTACACCTTC. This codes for CASSLPGGLGYGYTF.

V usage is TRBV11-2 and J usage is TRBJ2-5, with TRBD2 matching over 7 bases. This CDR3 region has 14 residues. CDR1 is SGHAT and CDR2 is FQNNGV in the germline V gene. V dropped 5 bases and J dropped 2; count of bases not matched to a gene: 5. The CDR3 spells CASSEWGLQETQYF. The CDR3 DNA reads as TGTGCCAGCAGCGAGTGGGGACTACAAGAGACCCAGTACTTC.

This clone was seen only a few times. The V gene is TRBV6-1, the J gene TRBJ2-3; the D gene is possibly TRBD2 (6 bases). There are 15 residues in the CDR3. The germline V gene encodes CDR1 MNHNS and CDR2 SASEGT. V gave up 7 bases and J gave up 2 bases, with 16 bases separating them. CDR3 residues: CASTGGSGYTDTQYF. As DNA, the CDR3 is TGTGCCAGCACTGGGGGGTCGGGATACACAGATACGCAGTATTTT.

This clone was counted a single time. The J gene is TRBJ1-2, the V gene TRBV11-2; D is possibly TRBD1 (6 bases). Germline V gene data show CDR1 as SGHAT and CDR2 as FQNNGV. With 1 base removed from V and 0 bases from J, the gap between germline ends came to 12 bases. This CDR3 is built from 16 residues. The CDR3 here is CASSLGNQGTNYGYTF. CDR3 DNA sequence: TGTGCCAGCAGCTTAGGAAATCAGGGGACTAACTATGGCTACACCTTC.

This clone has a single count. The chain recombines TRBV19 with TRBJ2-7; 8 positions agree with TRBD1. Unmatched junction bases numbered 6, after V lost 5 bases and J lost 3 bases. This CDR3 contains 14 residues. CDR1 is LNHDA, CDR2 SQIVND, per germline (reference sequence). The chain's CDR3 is CASSYRDRNYEQYF. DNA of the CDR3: TGTGCCAGTAGTTACCGGGACAGGAACTACGAGCAGTACTTC.

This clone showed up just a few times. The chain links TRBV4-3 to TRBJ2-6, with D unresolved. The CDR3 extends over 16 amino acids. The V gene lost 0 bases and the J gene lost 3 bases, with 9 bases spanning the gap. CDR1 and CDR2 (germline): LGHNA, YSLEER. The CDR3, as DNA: TGCGCCAGCAGCCAAGAATCACAGTTTGGGGCCAACGTCCTGACTTTC. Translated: CASSQESQFGANVLTF.